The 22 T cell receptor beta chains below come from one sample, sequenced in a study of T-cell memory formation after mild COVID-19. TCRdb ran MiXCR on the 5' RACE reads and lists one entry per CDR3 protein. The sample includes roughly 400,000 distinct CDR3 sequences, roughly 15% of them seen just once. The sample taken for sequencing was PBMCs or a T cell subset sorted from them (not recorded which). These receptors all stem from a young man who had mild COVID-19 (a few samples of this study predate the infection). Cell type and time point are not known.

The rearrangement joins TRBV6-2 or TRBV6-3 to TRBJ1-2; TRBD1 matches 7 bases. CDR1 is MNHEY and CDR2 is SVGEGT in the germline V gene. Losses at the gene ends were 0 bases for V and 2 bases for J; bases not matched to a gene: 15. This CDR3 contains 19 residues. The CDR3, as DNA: TGTGCCAGCAGTTACTCGATAGGGCGGGACAGCCGGATCAACTATGGCTACACCTTC. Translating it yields CASSYSIGRDSRINYGYTF.

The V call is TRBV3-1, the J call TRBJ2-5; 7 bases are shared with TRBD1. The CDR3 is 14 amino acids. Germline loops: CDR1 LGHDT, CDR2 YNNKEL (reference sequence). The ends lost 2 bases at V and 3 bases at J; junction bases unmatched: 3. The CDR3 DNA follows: TGTGCCAGCAGCCAACCCGGGACAGAAGAGACCCAGTACTTC. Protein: CASSQPGTEETQYF.

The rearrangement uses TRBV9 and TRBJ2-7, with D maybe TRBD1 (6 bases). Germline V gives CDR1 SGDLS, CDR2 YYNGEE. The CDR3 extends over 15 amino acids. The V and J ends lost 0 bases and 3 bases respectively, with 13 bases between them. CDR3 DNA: TGTGCCAGCAGCGTAGCTGTGACAGGTTACTACGAGCAGTACTTC. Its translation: CASSVAVTGYYEQYF. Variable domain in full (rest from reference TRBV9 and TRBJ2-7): DSGVTQTPKHLITATGQRVTLRCSPRSGDLSVYWYQQSLDQGLQFLIQYYNGEERAKGNILERFSAQQFPDLHSELNLSSLELGDSALYFCASSVAVTGYYEQYFGPGTRLTVT.

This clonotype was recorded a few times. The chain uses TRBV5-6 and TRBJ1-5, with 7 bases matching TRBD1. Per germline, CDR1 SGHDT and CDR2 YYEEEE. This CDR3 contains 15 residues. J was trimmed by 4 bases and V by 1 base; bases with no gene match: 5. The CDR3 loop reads CASSLSGGTNQPQHF. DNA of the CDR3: TGTGCCAGCAGCTTGTCAGGGGGGACTAATCAGCCCCAGCATTTT.

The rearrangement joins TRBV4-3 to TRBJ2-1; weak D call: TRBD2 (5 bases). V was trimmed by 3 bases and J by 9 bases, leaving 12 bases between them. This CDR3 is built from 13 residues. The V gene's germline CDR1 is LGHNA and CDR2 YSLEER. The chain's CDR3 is CASSQALAFEQFF. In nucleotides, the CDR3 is TGCGCCAGCAGCCAGGCTCTAGCCTTTGAGCAGTTCTTC.

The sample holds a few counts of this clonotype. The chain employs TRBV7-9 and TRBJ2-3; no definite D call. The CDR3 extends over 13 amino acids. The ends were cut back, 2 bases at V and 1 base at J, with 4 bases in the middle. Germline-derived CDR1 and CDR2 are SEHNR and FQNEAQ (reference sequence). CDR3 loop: CASSLIRTDTQYF. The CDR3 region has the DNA TGTGCCAGCAGCTTAATCCGCACAGATACGCAGTATTTT. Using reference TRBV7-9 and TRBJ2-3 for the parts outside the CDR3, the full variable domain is DTGVSQNPRHKITKRGQNVTFRCDPISEHNRLYWYRQTLGQGPEFLTYFQNEAQLEKSRLLSDRFSAERPKGSFSTLEIQRTEQGDSAMYLCASSLIRTDTQYFGPGTRLTVL.

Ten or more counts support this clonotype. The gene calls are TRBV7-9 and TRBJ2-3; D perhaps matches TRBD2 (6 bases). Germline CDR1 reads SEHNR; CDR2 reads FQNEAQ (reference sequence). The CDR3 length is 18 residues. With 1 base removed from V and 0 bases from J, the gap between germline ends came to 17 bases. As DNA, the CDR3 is TGTGCCAGCAGCTTAGGACTAGATTGGGGCACTAGCACAGATACGCAGTATTTT. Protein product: CASSLGLDWGTSTDTQYF.

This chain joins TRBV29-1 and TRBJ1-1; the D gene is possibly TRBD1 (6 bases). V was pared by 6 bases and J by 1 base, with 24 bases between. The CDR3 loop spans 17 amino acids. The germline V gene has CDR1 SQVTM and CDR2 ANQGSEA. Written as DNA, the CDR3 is TGCAGCGTCTCGATCATAAGGGGGAAGACGACGAACACTGAAGCTTTCTTT. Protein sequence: CSVSIIRGKTTNTEAFF.

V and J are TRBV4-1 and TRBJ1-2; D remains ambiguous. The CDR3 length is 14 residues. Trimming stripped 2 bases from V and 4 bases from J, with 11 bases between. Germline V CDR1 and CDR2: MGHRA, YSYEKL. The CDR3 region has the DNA TGCGCCAGCAGCCAACCTGTAGGAAGCTATGGCTACACCTTC. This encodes CASSQPVGSYGYTF.

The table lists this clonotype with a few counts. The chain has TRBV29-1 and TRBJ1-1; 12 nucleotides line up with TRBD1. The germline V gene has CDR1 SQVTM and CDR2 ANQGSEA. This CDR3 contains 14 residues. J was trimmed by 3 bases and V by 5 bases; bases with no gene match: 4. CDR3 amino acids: CSVRDRGPYTEAFF. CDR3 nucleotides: TGCAGCGTTAGGGACAGGGGGCCATACACTGAAGCTTTCTTT.

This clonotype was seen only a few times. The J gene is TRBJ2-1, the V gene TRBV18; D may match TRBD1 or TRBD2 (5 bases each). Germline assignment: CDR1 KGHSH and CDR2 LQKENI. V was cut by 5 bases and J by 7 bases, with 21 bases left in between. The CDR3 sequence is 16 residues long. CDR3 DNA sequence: TGTGCCAGCTCAACTGCCCCTGGGGGTCAAGGAAATGAGCAGTTCTTC. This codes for CASSTAPGGQGNEQFF. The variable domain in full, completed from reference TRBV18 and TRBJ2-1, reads NAGVMQNPRHLVRRRGQEARLRCSPMKGHSHVYWYRQLPEEGLKFMVYLQKENIIDESGMPKERFSAEFPKEGPSILRIQQVVRGDSAAYFCASSTAPGGQGNEQFFGPGTRLTVL.

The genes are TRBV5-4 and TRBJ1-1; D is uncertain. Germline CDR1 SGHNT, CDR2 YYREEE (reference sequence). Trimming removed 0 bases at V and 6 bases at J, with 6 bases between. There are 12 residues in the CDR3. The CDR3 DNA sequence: TGTGCCAGCAGCTTGGACTTCGCTGAAGCTTTCTTT. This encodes CASSLDFAEAFF.

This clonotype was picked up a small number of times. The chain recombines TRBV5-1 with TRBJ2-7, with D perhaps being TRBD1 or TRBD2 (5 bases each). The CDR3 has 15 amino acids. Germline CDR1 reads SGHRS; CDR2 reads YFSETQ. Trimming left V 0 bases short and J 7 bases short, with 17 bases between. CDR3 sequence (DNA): TGCGCCAGCAGCTTGGTAGAAGGACGGGGCATAGAGCAGTACTTC. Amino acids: CASSLVEGRGIEQYF.

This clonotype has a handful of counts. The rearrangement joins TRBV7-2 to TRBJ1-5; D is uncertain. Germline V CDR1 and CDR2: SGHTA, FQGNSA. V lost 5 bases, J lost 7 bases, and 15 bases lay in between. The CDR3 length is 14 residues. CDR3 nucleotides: TGTGCCAGCAGCGGATTTGGGCAGGCCCAGCCCCAGCATTTT. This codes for CASSGFGQAQPQHF.

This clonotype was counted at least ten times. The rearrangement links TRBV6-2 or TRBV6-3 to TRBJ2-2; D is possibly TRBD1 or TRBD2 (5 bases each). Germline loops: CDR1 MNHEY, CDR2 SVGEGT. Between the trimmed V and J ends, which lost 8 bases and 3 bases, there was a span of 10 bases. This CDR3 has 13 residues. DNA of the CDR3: TGTGCCAGCCGGGGCCGGGACACCGGGGAGCTGTTTTTT. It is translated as CASRGRDTGELFF.

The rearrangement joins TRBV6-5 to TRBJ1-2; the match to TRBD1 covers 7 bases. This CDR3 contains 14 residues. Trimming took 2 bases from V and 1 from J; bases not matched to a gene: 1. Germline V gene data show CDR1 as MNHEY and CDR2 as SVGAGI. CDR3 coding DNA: TGTGCCAGCAGTTACGACAGGGATAACTATGGCTACACCTTC. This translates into CASSYDRDNYGYTF.

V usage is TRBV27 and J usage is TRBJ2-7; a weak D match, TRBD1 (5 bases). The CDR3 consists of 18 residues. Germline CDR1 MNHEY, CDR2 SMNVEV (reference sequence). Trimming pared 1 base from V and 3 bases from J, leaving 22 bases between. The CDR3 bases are TGTGCCAGCAGTTTATTCGCGACAGCTACCCTTGGTAGCTACGAGCAGTACTTC. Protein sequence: CASSLFATATLGSYEQYF.

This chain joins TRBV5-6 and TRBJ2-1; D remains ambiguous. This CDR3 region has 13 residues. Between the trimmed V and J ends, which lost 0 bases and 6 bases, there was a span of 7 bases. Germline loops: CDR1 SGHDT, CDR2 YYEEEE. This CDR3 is CASSLDSPNEQFF. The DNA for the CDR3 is TGTGCCAGCAGCTTGGACAGTCCCAATGAGCAGTTCTTC.

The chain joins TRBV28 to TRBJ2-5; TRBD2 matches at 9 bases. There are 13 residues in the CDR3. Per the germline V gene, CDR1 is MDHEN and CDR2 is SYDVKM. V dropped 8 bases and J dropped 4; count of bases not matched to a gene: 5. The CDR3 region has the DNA TGTGCCAGCCGGCGGGGGGGCACAGAGACCCAGTACTTC. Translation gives CASRRGGTETQYF.

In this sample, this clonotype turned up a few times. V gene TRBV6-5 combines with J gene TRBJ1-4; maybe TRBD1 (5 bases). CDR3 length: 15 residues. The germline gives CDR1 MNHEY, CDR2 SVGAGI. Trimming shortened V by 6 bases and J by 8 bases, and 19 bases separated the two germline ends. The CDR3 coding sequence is TGTGCCAGCAGCGTTACCACTGCAGGGTCCGAAAAACTGTTTTTT. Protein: CASSVTTAGSEKLFF.

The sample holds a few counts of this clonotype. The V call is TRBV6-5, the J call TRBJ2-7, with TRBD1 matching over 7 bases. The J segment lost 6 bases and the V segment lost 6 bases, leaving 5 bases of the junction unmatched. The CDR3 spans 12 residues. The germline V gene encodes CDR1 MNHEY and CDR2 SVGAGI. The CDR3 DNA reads TGTGCCAGCAGCGGACAGGCTGGCGAGCAGTACTTC. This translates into CASSGQAGEQYF.

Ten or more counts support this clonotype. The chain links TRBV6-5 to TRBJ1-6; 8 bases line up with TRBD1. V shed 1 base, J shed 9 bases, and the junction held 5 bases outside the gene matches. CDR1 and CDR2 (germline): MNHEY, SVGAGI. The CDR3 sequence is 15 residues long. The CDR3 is CASSYYRGKGSPLHF. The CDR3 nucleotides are TGTGCCAGCAGTTACTACAGGGGGAAGGGTTCACCCCTCCACTTT.